Shown below are 14 T cell receptor beta chains from a single sample sequenced in a study of cytomegalovirus exposure and HLA in healthy donors. Some clones are missing from TCRdb's copy, which holds only in-frame ones; the method was immunoSEQ multiplex PCR. The sample yields 200,000 or so clones, 84% seen once. The sequenced sample was PBMCs. These receptors all stem from a woman younger than 45 in good health and CMV-seropositive.

The chain recombines TRBV29-1 with TRBJ1-2, with a weak D call TRBD1 (5 bases). V was clipped by 2 bases and J by 7 bases, with 11 bases between them. CDR1 is SQVTM, CDR2 ANQGSEA, per germline. This CDR3 is built from 12 residues. CDR3 nucleotide sequence: TGCAGCGTTGAACGGGGGGTACGTGGCTACACCTTC. Its translation is CSVERGVRGYTF. The whole variable domain, remainder taken from reference TRBV29-1 and TRBJ1-2, is SAVISQKPSRDICQRGTSLTIQCQVDSQVTMMFWYRQQPGQSLTLIATANQGSEATYESGFVIDKFPISRPNLTFSTLTVSNMSPEDSSIYLCSVERGVRGYTFGSGTRLTVV.

V gene TRBV10-1 combines with J gene TRBJ2-7, with TRBD2 matching over 10 bases. Germline loops: CDR1 WNHNN, CDR2 SYGVQD (reference sequence). V gave up 5 bases and J gave up 5 bases; unmatched junction bases: 3. CDR3 length: 13 residues. In nucleotides, the CDR3 is TGCGCCAGCAGTTCCGGGACTAGCGACGAGCAGTACTTC. Its translation is CASSSGTSDEQYF.

The chain recombines TRBV15 with TRBJ2-7; 8 nucleotides line up with TRBD2. CDR3 length: 14 residues. The junction had 5 bases not matched to a gene; V was cut back by 5 bases and J by 2 bases. CDR1 and CDR2 from the germline V gene are LNHNV and YYDKDF (reference sequence). CDR3 DNA sequence: TGTGCCACCAGCGGACTAGCTGGGACCTACGAGCAGTACTTC. Protein: CATSGLAGTYEQYF.

Notes on this clone: The same CDR3 arises from other DNA sequences in this sample as well. The V call is TRBV5-1, the J call TRBJ1-3; 7 bases match TRBD1. Germline trimming cut 5 bases from V and 2 bases from J; bases unmatched to any gene: 4. This CDR3 has 14 residues. Germline V gene lookup returns CDR1 SGHRS and CDR2 YFSETQ. CDR3 in amino acids: CASSLGTAGNTIYF. In nucleotides, the CDR3 is TGCGCCAGCAGTCTAGGGACAGCTGGAAACACCATATATTTT.

The count of this clone is one. V and J are TRBV28 and TRBJ2-1; D unclear. The germline V and J ends were trimmed by 8 bases and 3 bases, with 8 bases remaining between them. The CDR3 consists of 12 residues. The germline V gene has CDR1 MDHEN and CDR2 SYDVKM. The CDR3 DNA reads as TGTGCCAGCTCTGGGCTCTACAATGAGCAGTTCTTC. Amino acid sequence: CASSGLYNEQFF.

This clone was detected a few times. The V call is TRBV28, the J call TRBJ1-2; unclear D gene. Trimming shortened V by 9 bases and J by 8 bases, and 16 bases separated the two germline ends. Germline-derived CDR1 and CDR2 are MDHEN and SYDVKM. The CDR3 covers 12 residues. In DNA form, the CDR3 reads TGTGCCAGTACCTCCGGGCCGGGAGGCTACACCTTC. This encodes CASTSGPGGYTF.

The CDR3 coding sequence is TGTGCCAGCAGCGTCCCTCTGACTAGCGGGAGCCGGAACAATGAGCAGTTCTTC. It codes for CASSVPLTSGSRNNEQFF. The rearrangement links TRBV7-9 to TRBJ2-1; 12 nucleotides match TRBD2. V shed 5 bases, J shed 5 bases, and the junction held 13 bases outside the gene matches. The CDR3 totals 18 residues. CDR1 is SEHNR, CDR2 FQNEAQ, per germline (reference sequence).

This clone has just one count. The chain is built from TRBV30 and TRBJ1-2; no firm D call. Looked up from germline, CDR1 is GTSNPN and CDR2 is SVGIG (reference sequence). The CDR3 sequence is 13 residues long. V was clipped by 0 bases and J by 4 bases, with 9 bases between them. The CDR3 coding sequence is TGTGCCTGGAGTGTAGTTAGAGGCTATGGCTACACCTTC. This translates into CAWSVVRGYGYTF.

The gene calls are TRBV7-9 and TRBJ1-2, with D possibly being TRBD1 (5 bases). The CDR3 has 10 residues. CDR1 and CDR2 from the germline V gene are SEHNR and FQNEAQ (reference sequence). Trimming shortened V by 11 bases and J by 8 bases, and 12 bases separated the two germline ends. The CDR3 region has the DNA TGTGCCGGAAGGAGGGGCGGCTACACCTTC. It codes for CAGRRGGYTF.

This sequence joins TRBV2 and TRBJ2-1; 11 positions agree with TRBD2. In germline, CDR1 is SNHLY, CDR2 FYNNEI. J lost 6 bases, V lost 11 bases, and 6 bases had no gene match. CDR3 length: 13 residues. In DNA form, the CDR3 reads TGTGCCGACAGCGGGACTAGCGGCAATGAGCAGTTCTTC. It specifies CADSGTSGNEQFF.

The rearrangement joins TRBV30 to TRBJ2-2; D perhaps matches TRBD1 (6 bases). The CDR3 length is 15 residues. The germline gives CDR1 GTSNPN, CDR2 SVGIG (reference sequence). V was shortened by 0 bases and J by 5 bases, with 13 bases between the two germline ends. CDR3 sequence reads: CAWSVRGSRTGELFF. CDR3 in DNA: TGTGCCTGGAGTGTAAGGGGGAGTCGAACCGGGGAGCTGTTTTTT.

The V and J genes are TRBV7-8 and TRBJ1-5, with 7 bases aligning to TRBD1. This CDR3 spans 19 amino acids. Trimming cost V 5 bases and J 0 bases; bases outside gene matches: 16. Germline CDR1 reads SGHVS; CDR2 reads FQNEAQ. This CDR3 is CASSQLPLTGAYSNQPQHF. As DNA, the CDR3 is TGTGCCAGCAGCCAACTACCATTAACAGGGGCCTATAGCAATCAGCCCCAGCATTTT. The whole variable domain, filled in from reference TRBV7-8 and TRBJ1-5, reads GAGVSQSPRYKVAKRGQDVALRCDPISGHVSLFWYQQALGQGPEFLTYFQNEAQLDKSGLPSDRFFAERPEGSVSTLKIQRTQQEDSAVYLCASSQLPLTGAYSNQPQHFGDGTRLSIL.

The chain couples TRBV7-8 to TRBJ2-7, with 8 bases that match TRBD2. Germline values: CDR1 SGHVS, CDR2 FQNEAQ. Losses at the gene ends were 1 base for V and 3 bases for J; bases not matched to a gene: 5. This CDR3 region has 15 residues. The CDR3 region has the DNA TGTGCCAGCAGCTTAGTTACGGCGGGAGGCTACGAGCAGTACTTC. Encoded protein: CASSLVTAGGYEQYF.

This clone came up once. The CDR3 DNA follows: TGCAGCGTTGAAGCGGGACAGGGAAGGTATGAAGCTTTCTTT. Protein: CSVEAGQGRYEAFF. The chain combines TRBV29-1 with TRBJ1-1; 9 nucleotides match TRBD1. This CDR3 region has 14 residues. With V trimmed by 1 base and J by 7 bases, 7 bases remained unmatched. CDR1 is SQVTM, CDR2 ANQGSEA, per germline.